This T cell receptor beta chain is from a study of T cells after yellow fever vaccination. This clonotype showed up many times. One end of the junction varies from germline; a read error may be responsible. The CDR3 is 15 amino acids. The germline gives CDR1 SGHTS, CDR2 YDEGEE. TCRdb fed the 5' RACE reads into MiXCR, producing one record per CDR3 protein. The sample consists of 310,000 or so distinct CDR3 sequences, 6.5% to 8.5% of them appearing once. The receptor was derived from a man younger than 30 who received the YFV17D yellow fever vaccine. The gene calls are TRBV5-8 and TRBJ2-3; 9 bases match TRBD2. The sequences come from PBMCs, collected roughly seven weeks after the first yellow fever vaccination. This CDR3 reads CASCLAGASTDTQYF. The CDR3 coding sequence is TGTGCCAGCTGCTTAGCGGGGGCGAGCACAGATACGCAGTATTTT.